This is a list of T cell receptor beta chains from one sample in a study of cytomegalovirus exposure and HLA in healthy donors. Sequencing was performed with immunoSEQ multiplex PCR; in TCRdb, only in-frame clones are kept and a portion is missing. The repertoire holds some 150,000 clones, with around 88% as singletons. The sequencing sample was made of PBMCs. These receptors were taken from a man aged 18 to 29 in good health and CMV-seropositive. Each CDR3 is given without its conserved first and last residue.

V gene	J gene	CDR3 protein
TRBV5-1	TRBJ1-2	ASSLDRTANLGYGYT
TRBV5-1	TRBJ2-3	ASSFGLARTDTQY
TRBV23-1	TRBJ2-7	ASSQSEDSYEQY
TRBV5-1	TRBJ2-3	ASSFLAGGASTDTQY
TRBV12-5	TRBJ2-3	ASAKELADTQY
TRBV7-2	TRBJ2-3	ASSSFTDTQY
TRBV7-9	TRBJ2-1	ASSLGRTGEEQF
TRBV13	TRBJ2-3	ASSSLAGWITDTQY
TRBV27	TRBJ2-7	ATLRWGGGGAEQY
TRBV5-8	TRBJ2-7	ASSLGLAGVYEQY
TRBV6-6	TRBJ2-7	ASRRDSSYEQY
TRBV6-5	TRBJ2-5	ASSLAGLQETQY
TRBV2	TRBJ2-5	ASRKGTGGETQY
TRBV7-6	TRBJ2-5	ASSLATSETQY